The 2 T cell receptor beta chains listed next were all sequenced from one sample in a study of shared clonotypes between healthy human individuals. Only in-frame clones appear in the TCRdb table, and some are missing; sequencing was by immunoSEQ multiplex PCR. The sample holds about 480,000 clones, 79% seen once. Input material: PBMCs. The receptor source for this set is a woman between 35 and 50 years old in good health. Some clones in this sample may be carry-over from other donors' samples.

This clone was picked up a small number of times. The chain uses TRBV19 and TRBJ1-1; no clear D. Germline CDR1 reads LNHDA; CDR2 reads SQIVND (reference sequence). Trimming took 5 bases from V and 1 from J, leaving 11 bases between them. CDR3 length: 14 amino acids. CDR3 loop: CASSLLTANTEAFF. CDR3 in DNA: TGTGCCAGTAGTCTCCTGACGGCGAACACTGAAGCTTTCTTT.

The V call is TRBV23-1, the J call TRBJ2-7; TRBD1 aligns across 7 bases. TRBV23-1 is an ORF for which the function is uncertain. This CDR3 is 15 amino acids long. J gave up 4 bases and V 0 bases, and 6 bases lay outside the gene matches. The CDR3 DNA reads TGCGCCAGCAGTCAATCGGTCAAGGGGGCATACGAGCAGTACTTC. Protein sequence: CASSQSVKGAYEQYF.